The 13 T cell receptor beta chains presented below share a single source sample, sequenced in a study of blood T cells in healthy people across ages. A sample-barcoded 5' primer and a J-beta primer mix were used in a second PCR of about 7 to 12 cycles. TCRdb itself ran the 5' RACE reads through MiXCR, one entry per CDR3 protein. The sample records 550,000 to 750,000 distinct CDR3 sequences, around 21% being singletons. Input material: blood. The source is a man aged 65 to 79 in good health.

This sequence joins TRBV10-3 and TRBJ2-3; D uncertain. The CDR3 consists of 13 residues. CDR1 is ENHRY, CDR2 SYGVKD, per germline. V was shortened by 0 bases and J by 6 bases, with 7 bases between the two germline ends. The CDR3 here is CAISESMEDTQYF. As DNA, the CDR3 is TGTGCCATCAGTGAGTCGATGGAGGATACGCAGTATTTT.

The DNA for the CDR3 is TGCAGTGCTAGAAGGGGAGGACAGAAAAACACTGAAGCTTTCTTT. Translated: CSARRGGQKNTEAFF. This chain links TRBV20-1 with TRBJ1-1; tentative D call: TRBD1 (6 bases). Germline values: CDR1 DFQATT, CDR2 SNEGSKA (reference sequence). This CDR3 is 15 amino acids long. The germline V and J ends were trimmed by 2 bases and 2 bases, with 15 bases remaining between them.

This clonotype was recorded at least ten times. The V call is TRBV7-3, the J call TRBJ2-7; tentatively, D is TRBD1 (6 bases). The DNA matches TRBJ2-5 better at its end, which makes the J call doubtful. CDR3 length equals 15 residues. From germline, CDR1 is SGHTA and CDR2 FQGTGA. CDR3 nucleotides: TGTGCCAGCAGCTTCGGGACAAACTCCAAGGAGACCCAGTACTTC. Protein product: CASSFGTNSKETQYF.

This clonotype was seen only a few times. This chain connects TRBV6-2 or TRBV6-3 to TRBJ2-1, with no clear D. Trimming shortened V by 0 bases and J by 6 bases, and 12 bases separated the two germline ends. The CDR3 length is 15 residues. The V gene's germline CDR1 is MNHEY and CDR2 SVGEGT. CDR3 loop: CASSYSSFPLNEQFF. CDR3 bases: TGTGCCAGCAGTTACTCTAGCTTCCCACTCAATGAGCAGTTCTTC.

This clonotype appeared a few times. The V gene is TRBV25-1, the J gene TRBJ2-1; tentative D call: TRBD2 (6 bases). There are 15 residues in the CDR3. Germline loops: CDR1 MGHDK, CDR2 SYGVNS. The V gene lost 2 bases and the J gene lost 5 bases, with 13 bases spanning the gap. The CDR3 region is CASSERGILNNEQFF. The CDR3 coding sequence is TGTGCCAGCAGTGAACGCGGGATCCTTAACAATGAGCAGTTCTTC.

This clonotype was found a few times. In DNA form, the CDR3 reads TGCGCCAGCAGCCCCCCCGGGACTAACGAAAACATTCAGTACTTC. This sequence encodes CASSPPGTNENIQYF. V is TRBV5-1 and J is TRBJ2-4, with 7 bases matching TRBD2. Germline CDR1 and CDR2: SGHRS and YFSETQ. The CDR3 has 15 residues. Trimming at V came to 4 bases and at J to 5 bases, leaving 9 bases not matched to a gene.

This clonotype occurred many times. This chain joins TRBV5-1 and TRBJ2-1, with D possibly matching TRBD1 (7 bases). Between the trimmed V and J ends, which lost 0 bases and 8 bases, there was a span of 12 bases. From germline, CDR1 is SGHRS and CDR2 YFSETQ. This CDR3 has 14 residues. This CDR3 reads CASSLAGRGDEQFF. CDR3 nucleotides: TGCGCCAGCAGCTTGGCCGGCAGGGGGGATGAGCAGTTCTTC.

The DNA for the CDR3 is TGTGCCAGCAGCATGACAGCTACCTACGAGCAGTACTTC. It yields the protein CASSMTATYEQYF. V is TRBV7-6 and J is TRBJ2-7, with D perhaps matching TRBD1 (5 bases). The germline V gene has CDR1 SGHVS and CDR2 FNYEAQ. Between the trimmed V and J ends, which lost 5 bases and 2 bases, there was a span of 10 bases. This CDR3 is built from 13 residues.

Only a few counts were recorded for this clonotype. The genes are TRBV12-3 or TRBV12-4 and TRBJ2-1; D remains unclear. V lost 5 bases to trimming and J lost 6 bases, with 11 bases between them. The CDR3 is made up of 13 amino acids. The CDR3 DNA is TGTGCCAGCAGTGTCCCCTCCGGCAATGAGCAGTTCTTC. Its translation is CASSVPSGNEQFF.

As for this clonotype: This may stem from a read error, because a much larger clone lies one nucleotide away. J is TRBJ2-5 and V is TRBV20-1; perhaps TRBD2 as D (7 bases). CDR3 length: 15 amino acids. Germline V CDR1 and CDR2: DFQATT, SNEGSKA (reference sequence). The CDR3 sequence: CSARDPGGGWETLYF. The CDR3 nucleotides are TGCAGTGCTAGAGACCCGGGCGGGGGCTGGGAGACCCTGTACTTC.

The chain recombines TRBV6-5 with TRBJ2-2; D is unclear. Trimming removed 7 bases at V and 2 bases at J, with 8 bases between. Per the germline V gene, CDR1 is MNHEY and CDR2 is SVGAGI. The CDR3 has 13 amino acids. The chain's CDR3 is CASNRFNTGELFF. The CDR3 DNA reads TGTGCCAGCAACCGATTTAACACCGGGGAGCTGTTTTTT.

V is TRBV28 and J is TRBJ2-2; 8 positions match TRBD1. The CDR3 is made up of 15 amino acids. Germline V gives CDR1 MDHEN, CDR2 SYDVKM. After removal of 4 bases from V and 4 bases from J, the junction contained 5 bases not matched to a gene. This CDR3 is CASSYRDRLTGELFF. The CDR3 nucleotides read TGTGCCAGCAGTTACAGGGACAGGCTCACCGGGGAGCTGTTTTTT.

The chain has TRBV24-1 and TRBJ2-1, with a tentative D call TRBD2 (6 bases). The CDR3 has 16 amino acids. The ends were cut back, 4 bases at V and 0 bases at J, with 12 bases in the middle. CDR1 KGHDR and CDR2 SFDVKD come from the germline V gene. The CDR3 is CATSDVGGNSYNEQFF. CDR3 in DNA: TGTGCCACCAGTGACGTGGGGGGAAACTCCTACAATGAGCAGTTCTTC.